This TCR beta chain appears in the sequencing data of a study of response to subunit inactivated influenza vaccine. The study, taken as a whole, reports: A suggestion made by the authors is that each seasonal influenza vaccination recruits few new T cells.

Only a few counts were recorded for this clonotype. Its matching antigen is unknown. This CDR3 is 14 amino acids long. Looked up from germline, CDR1 is DFQATT and CDR2 is SNEGSKA (reference sequence). V shed 0 bases and J 4 bases; nucleotides not matched to a gene: 3. Each CDR3 protein gets one entry after TCRdb re-called the RT-PCR reads with MiXCR. The sample yields fewer than 650,000 distinct CDR3 sequences, over 10% seen once. The chain has TRBV20-1 and TRBJ2-4; 7 bases fit TRBD2. The sequencing used PBMCs from blood, collected roughly 45 days after vaccination. The TCR originated in a man in his forties or fifties who received an inactivated influenza vaccine. The CDR3 nucleotides are TGCAGTGCTAGAGACCCGGGACTAAAAAACATTCAGTACTTC. It specifies CSARDPGLKNIQYF.